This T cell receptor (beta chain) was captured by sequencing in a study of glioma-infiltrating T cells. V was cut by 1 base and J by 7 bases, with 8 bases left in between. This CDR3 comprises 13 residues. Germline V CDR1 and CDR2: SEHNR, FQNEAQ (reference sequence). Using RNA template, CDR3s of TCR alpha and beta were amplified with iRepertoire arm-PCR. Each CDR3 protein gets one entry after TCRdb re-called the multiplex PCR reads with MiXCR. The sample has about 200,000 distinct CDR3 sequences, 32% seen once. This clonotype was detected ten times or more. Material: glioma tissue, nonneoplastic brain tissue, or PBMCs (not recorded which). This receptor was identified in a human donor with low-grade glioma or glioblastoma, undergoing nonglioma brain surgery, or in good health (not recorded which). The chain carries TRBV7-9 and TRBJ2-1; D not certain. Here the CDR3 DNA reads TGTGCCAGCAGCTTAGATAGAAGGAATGAGCAGTTCTTC. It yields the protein CASSLDRRNEQFF.